This T cell receptor beta chain was recorded in a study of spatial heterogeneity in lung cancer. Study-level findings and limits: At resection, ubiquitous expanded tumor TCRs appeared in blood more than at follow-up.

The J segment lost 7 bases and the V segment lost 5 bases, leaving 10 bases of the junction unmatched. The CDR3 runs to 14 residues. Germline CDR1 SSHAT, CDR2 FNYEAQ (reference sequence). There are a few counts of this clonotype. Its antigen is not known. A distinct unique molecular identifier was carried by each TCR cDNA molecule. TCRdb fed the 5' RACE reads into MiXCR, producing one record per CDR3 protein. The sample lists roughly 60,000 distinct CDR3 sequences, 7.5% to 8.5% occurring once. Noted time point: sample taken at primary tumor resection. Tumor, nontumor lung or frozen PBMC supplied whole RNA, sequenced without sorting. Samples were donated by 72 untreated early-stage non-small cell lung cancer patients.

The chain joins TRBV7-7 to TRBJ2-5; TRBD2 matches at 7 bases. The sequence came from a female donor with early-stage non-small cell lung cancer. The specimen was PBMCs, collected at surgery. The CDR3 sequence: CASSPSGEGRTQYF. As DNA, the CDR3 is TGTGCCAGCAGCCCGTCCGGGGAGGGGCGGACCCAGTACTTC. Drawing the rest from reference TRBV7-7 and TRBJ2-5, the complete variable domain is GAGVSQSPRYKVTKRGQDVTLRCDPISSHATLYWYQQALGQGPEFLTYFNYEAQPDKSGLPSDRFSAERPEGSISTLTIQRTEQRDSAMYRCASSPSGEGRTQYFGPGTRLLVL.